The text below deals with one T cell receptor beta chain. Enrollees, roughly 18 to 90 years old, lived in fewer than 25 US areas. Cohorts were determined from participant-reported clinical history. In the original analysis: Using reference gene primer amplification, nucleated cell counts were estimated. Repertoires were generated with immunoSEQ multiplex PCR, while TCRdb's copy carries only in-frame clones and drops some. Clone size and V and J calls were adopted from that table, with D and trimming inferred from the DNA. Counted here are around 300,000 clones, nearly 90% occurring once; the ten biggest clones make up about 9.4%. This sample stems from a study of blood T cell repertoires in COVID-19. Study-wide context: T cells, B-cell-depleted T cells, or PBMCs supplied cDNA or gDNA.

The TCR was taken from a woman aged 25-40 years who had recovered from COVID-19. Input material: PBMCs or T cells enriched from blood (not recorded which).

This CDR3 is CASSRMTGGQPQHF. The CDR3 DNA follows: TGTGCCAGCAGCCGCATGACTGGAGGGCAGCCCCAGCATTTT. The chain uses TRBV3-1 (or the pseudogene TRBV3-2) and TRBJ1-5, with no clear D. Germline V gene data show CDR1 as LGHDT and CDR2 as YNNKEL (reference sequence). Trimming pared 4 bases from V and 7 bases from J, leaving 14 bases between. The CDR3 length is 14 residues.